What follows are 6 T cell receptor beta chains derived from one specimen sequenced in a study of T cell changes during pregnancy in multiple sclerosis. This table comes from immunoSEQ multiplex PCR, and its TCRdb copy is limited to in-frame clones, with some not included. Seen here are about 40,000 clones, about 92% observed once, and the top ten hold 10% to 15%. This specimen consisted of CD8+ T cells from peripheral blood mononuclear cells, obtained in the first trimester of pregnancy. The receptors were sampled from a female donor with multiple sclerosis, enrolled in a pregnancy study.

The genes are TRBV27 and TRBJ2-5; TRBD2 matches at 16 bases. CDR1 MNHEY and CDR2 SMNVEV come from the germline V gene (reference sequence). J was trimmed by 5 bases and V by 0 bases; bases with no gene match: 0. This CDR3 is 16 amino acids long. The CDR3 is CASSLSGLAGGETQYF. The CDR3 DNA reads TGTGCCAGCAGTTTATCGGGACTAGCGGGGGGGGAGACCCAGTACTTC.

For the CDR3, the DNA is TGTGCCAGCAGTCCATCCACGGGTAAAATCGTCGGGGAGCTGTTTTTT. Amino acid sequence: CASSPSTGKIVGELFF. The chain carries TRBV27 and TRBJ2-2, with unresolved D. The germline CDR1 and CDR2 sequences are MNHEY and SMNVEV (reference sequence). V was shortened by 5 bases and J by 7 bases, with 20 bases between the two germline ends. The CDR3 has 16 amino acids.

This clone was recorded a few times. The V and J genes are TRBV6-4 and TRBJ2-3, with unresolved D. The CDR3 runs 13 residues. Germline V gene lookup returns CDR1 MRHNA and CDR2 SNTAGT. Trimming left V 4 bases short and J 1 base short, with 6 bases between. The CDR3 sequence: CASSGSGTDTQYF. CDR3 coding DNA: TGTGCCAGCAGTGGATCGGGCACAGATACGCAGTATTTT.

The chain employs TRBV6-6 and TRBJ1-3; the match to TRBD1 covers 7 bases. CDR1 and CDR2 (germline): MNHNY, SVGAGI (reference sequence). The CDR3 extends over 15 amino acids. V gave up 2 bases and J gave up 2 bases; unmatched junction bases: 3. CDR3 amino acids: CASSYVRGPGNTIYF. The CDR3 DNA sequence: TGTGCCAGCAGTTACGTTAGGGGGCCTGGAAACACCATATATTTT.

The V gene is TRBV27, the J gene TRBJ2-7; a weak D match, TRBD1 (5 bases). Trimming took off 4 bases at V and 7 bases at J, with 8 bases between the two ends. Germline V gives CDR1 MNHEY, CDR2 SMNVEV (reference sequence). The CDR3 has 11 amino acids. CDR3 residues: CASSSTEEQYF. DNA of the CDR3: TGTGCCAGCAGTTCGACAGAAGAGCAGTACTTC.

CDR3 DNA sequence: TGTGCCAGCAGCGAGGACGGCGAGGGACTAGCGGACATCAATGAGCAGTTCTTC. It codes for CASSEDGEGLADINEQFF. The chain couples TRBV9 to TRBJ2-1; 11 positions agree with TRBD2. The V gene end was trimmed by 3 bases and the J gene end by 6 bases; junction bases not matched to a gene: 14. This CDR3 has 18 amino acids. The germline V gene has CDR1 SGDLS and CDR2 YYNGEE.